The entry that follows covers one TCR beta chain sequence. The entry originates in a study of blood T cell repertoires in COVID-19. Study-wide background: Both acute and convalescent COVID-19 samples were obtained from the United States, Italy and Spain.

The repertoire was sequenced with immunoSEQ multiplex PCR; TCRdb's copy has only in-frame clones and lacks some. The sample holds more than 95,000 clones, approximately 90% seen once. Trimming cost V 5 bases and J 0 bases, with 18 bases left between them. This CDR3 contains 17 residues. Germline CDR1 and CDR2: MNHEY and SMNVEV (reference sequence). Sequenced input: peripheral blood. The genes are TRBV27 and TRBJ2-3, with D possibly being TRBD1 (6 bases). This TCR derives from a woman of 80 years or more with acute or convalescent COVID-19. The CDR3 here is CASSPPGHLSSTDTQYF. The CDR3, as DNA: TGTGCCAGCAGTCCGCCGGGACACCTATCTAGCACAGATACGCAGTATTTT.